The 28 T cell receptor beta chains in this list originate from one sample, sequenced in a study of vaccination and CD4 T cells after COVID-19. Sequenced with the Oncomine TCR Beta short-read assay was DNA taken from cultured CD4+ T cells. TCRdb ran MiXCR on the PCR reads and lists one entry per CDR3 protein. This sample has around 10,000 distinct CDR3 sequences, with around 60% found just once. Documented treatment: approximately nine-day PBMC culture with coronavirus spike peptide pools or control peptides (ViraFEST assay). The antigens of these receptors remain unknown. What was sequenced was CD4+ T cells from blood, cultured in vitro. All receptors derive from a human donor who had recovered from COVID-19.

The chain employs TRBV5-1 and TRBJ2-1, with D perhaps TRBD1 or TRBD2 (5 bases each). V lost 3 bases and J 2 bases, leaving 21 bases between the germline ends. CDR1 and CDR2 (germline): SGHRS, YFSETQ. The CDR3 has 18 amino acids. CDR3 protein: CASSSRWAGGATYNEQFF. The DNA for the CDR3 is TGCGCCAGCAGCTCGCGTTGGGCTGGGGGAGCGACCTACAATGAGCAGTTCTTC.

The J gene is TRBJ1-2, the V gene TRBV2; D is undetermined. The germline CDR1 and CDR2 sequences are SNHLY and FYNNEI. V was shortened by 7 bases and J by 7 bases, with 13 bases between the two germline ends. This CDR3 is 12 amino acids long. The CDR3 loop is CASTPGGSGYTF. CDR3 in DNA: TGTGCCAGCACCCCCGGTGGGTCTGGCTACACCTTC. The complete variable domain, with remaining parts taken from reference TRBV2 and TRBJ1-2, reads EPEVTQTPSHQVTQMGQEVILRCVPISNHLYFYWYRQILGQKVEFLVSFYNNEISEKSEIFDDQFSVERPDGSNFTLKIRSTKLEDSAMYFCASTPGGSGYTFGSGTRLTVV.

This chain links TRBV6-1 with TRBJ1-3; no reliable D call. The CDR3 consists of 13 residues. Germline assignment: CDR1 MNHNS and CDR2 SASEGT. V lost 7 bases and J 2 bases, leaving 9 bases between the germline ends. The CDR3 region is CASTSIPGNTIYF. The CDR3 DNA follows: TGTGCCAGCACCTCGATTCCTGGAAACACCATATATTTT.

The chain is built from TRBV6-5 and TRBJ1-4; D is unresolved. This CDR3 spans 13 amino acids. V shed 0 bases and J shed 12 bases, with 11 bases lying between them. Germline assignment: CDR1 MNHEY and CDR2 SVGAGI. CDR3 residues: CASSYSKIGELFF. DNA for the CDR3: TGTGCCAGCAGTTACTCTAAGATCGGGGAACTGTTTTTT.

The gene calls are TRBV2 and TRBJ2-7, with no clear D. CDR3 length: 12 amino acids. Trimming removed 5 bases from V and 3 bases from J, with 8 bases in between. Germline-derived CDR1 and CDR2 are SNHLY and FYNNEI. The CDR3 nucleotides are TGTGCCAGCAGTCTTCAAGACTACGAGCAGTACTTC. Residues: CASSLQDYEQYF.

The genes are TRBV7-2 and TRBJ2-2; a weak D match, TRBD2 (5 bases). This CDR3 contains 14 residues. Germline V gene sequence: CDR1 SGHTA, CDR2 FQGNSA. V lost 9 bases, J lost 4 bases, and 15 bases lay in between. As DNA, the CDR3 is TGTGCCAGTTCACCGGGGTTAGGCACCGGGGAGCTGTTTTTT. It specifies CASSPGLGTGELFF.

V usage is TRBV28 and J usage is TRBJ1-1, with D perhaps TRBD1 (6 bases). Trimming removed 6 bases from V and 3 bases from J, with 11 bases in between. Germline values: CDR1 MDHEN, CDR2 SYDVKM. The length of the CDR3 is 13 residues. The CDR3 sequence is CASSPGQYTEAFF. The CDR3 DNA reads TGTGCCAGCAGCCCAGGACAGTACACTGAAGCTTTCTTT.

This clonotype showed up just a few times. J is TRBJ1-1 and V is TRBV6-5, with D possibly matching TRBD1 (6 bases). Germline V gene lookup returns CDR1 MNHEY and CDR2 SVGAGI. CDR3 size: 14 residues. Deletions cut 4 bases from V and 4 bases from J, with 13 bases between. This CDR3 is CASSSLTGGTEAFF. CDR3 nucleotides: TGTGCCAGCAGTTCTCTGACAGGAGGCACTGAAGCTTTCTTT.

The sample holds a few counts of this clonotype. This chain joins TRBV10-1 and TRBJ2-7; D is possibly TRBD1 (6 bases). The CDR3 totals 13 residues. V was shortened by 6 bases and J by 6 bases, with 15 bases between the two germline ends. The germline CDR1 and CDR2 sequences are WNHNN and SYGVQD (reference sequence). The CDR3, as DNA: TGCGCCAGCAGCCATAACAGGGACGCCGAGCAGTACTTC. This encodes CASSHNRDAEQYF.

This clonotype has just a few counts. J is TRBJ2-7 and V is TRBV20-1; TRBD2 aligns across 9 bases. The J segment lost 4 bases and the V segment lost 3 bases, leaving 4 bases of the junction unmatched. This CDR3 comprises 13 residues. Per germline, CDR1 DFQATT and CDR2 SNEGSKA (reference sequence). CDR3 region: CSARASGKYEQYF. CDR3 DNA sequence: TGCAGTGCTAGGGCTAGCGGGAAGTACGAGCAGTACTTC.

The chain carries TRBV7-2 and TRBJ1-5; D unclear. The CDR3 sequence is 15 residues long. The germline V and J ends were trimmed by 1 base and 2 bases, with 9 bases remaining between them. CDR1 SGHTA and CDR2 FQGNSA come from the germline V gene. The DNA for the CDR3 is TGTGCCAGCAGCTTAGGTAGTACGGGCAATCAGCCCCAGCATTTT. This translates into CASSLGSTGNQPQHF.

The chain combines TRBV21-1 with TRBJ1-3. TRBV21-1 constitutes a pseudogene. There are 17 residues in the CDR3. This CDR3 reads CASIQWARRSSGNTIYF. The CDR3 region has the DNA TGTGCCAGCATCCAATGGGCCAGGAGAAGCTCTGGAAACACCATATATTTT.

This clonotype was counted between two and nine times. V gene TRBV27 combines with J gene TRBJ1-2, with D perhaps matching TRBD1 (5 bases). Germline assignment: CDR1 MNHEY and CDR2 SMNVEV (reference sequence). The V gene lost 3 bases and the J gene lost 5 bases, with 22 bases spanning the gap. The CDR3 spans 17 residues. The chain's CDR3 is CASSFWDGRVELYGYTF. The CDR3 nucleotides are TGTGCCAGCAGTTTCTGGGACGGTCGAGTGGAGCTTTATGGCTACACCTTC.

The rearrangement links TRBV7-8 to TRBJ2-1, with 14 bases identical to TRBD2. This CDR3 is built from 17 residues. With V trimmed by 2 bases and J by 14 bases, 14 bases remained unmatched. CDR1 and CDR2 (germline): SGHVS, FQNEAQ. CDR3 DNA sequence: TGTGCCAGCAGCTTACGTGGTGGGACTAGCGGGAGTGAGACGGAGTTCTTC. Protein product: CASSLRGGTSGSETEFF.

The rearrangement joins TRBV28 to TRBJ1-2, with a weak D call TRBD1 (6 bases). The V gene's germline CDR1 is MDHEN and CDR2 SYDVKM. The CDR3 runs to 15 residues. Trimming cost V 6 bases and J 5 bases, with 19 bases left between them. CDR3 loop: CASRGRGGPGYGYTF. The CDR3 nucleotides read TGTGCCAGCAGGGGCCGTGGGGGCCCGGGGTATGGCTACACCTTC.

The chain recombines TRBV27 with TRBJ1-6; 7 bases are a match to TRBD1. Germline-derived CDR1 and CDR2 are MNHEY and SMNVEV (reference sequence). The CDR3 is made up of 20 amino acids. V lost 4 bases to trimming and J lost 3 bases; unmatched junction nucleotides: 18. The CDR3, as DNA: TGTGCCAGCAGTTCAAACACCTATGGACAGGAAAGTTACTATAATTCACCCCTCCACTTT. Translated, it gives CASSSNTYGQESYYNSPLHF.

The CDR3 nucleotides are TGTGCCAGCAGCTTACGACAGGGAACCGGGGAGCTGTTTTTT. Protein product: CASSLRQGTGELFF. The rearrangement uses TRBV7-9 and TRBJ2-2; TRBD1 matches 7 bases. The germline V gene has CDR1 SEHNR and CDR2 FQNEAQ (reference sequence). V shed 2 bases and J 5 bases; nucleotides not matched to a gene: 2. This CDR3 spans 14 amino acids.

CDR3 bases: TGTGCCAGCAGTGAATCTAGACGCTCTGGGGCCAACGTCCTGACTTTC. It codes for CASSESRRSGANVLTF. This chain joins TRBV25-1 and TRBJ2-6; D is unclear. Germline loops: CDR1 MGHDK, CDR2 SYGVNS. The CDR3 runs 16 residues. Deletions cut 1 base from V and 0 bases from J, with 7 bases between.

Only a few counts were recorded for this clonotype. The J gene is TRBJ2-5, the V gene TRBV23-1; D is possibly TRBD1 (5 bases). Being an ORF, TRBV23-1 has a function that is uncertain. V shed 0 bases and J shed 2 bases, with 16 bases lying between them. CDR3 length: 17 residues. The CDR3 DNA follows: TGCGCCAGCAGTCAATCGACCAGGCGAAGGGGACAAGAGACCCAGTACTTC. As protein: CASSQSTRRRGQETQYF.

J is TRBJ2-3 and V is TRBV2; D not certain. This CDR3 comprises 10 residues. The germline V gene has CDR1 SNHLY and CDR2 FYNNEI. V was trimmed by 6 bases and J by 7 bases, leaving 5 bases between them. The CDR3 protein is CASRRNTQYF. For the CDR3, the DNA is TGTGCCAGCAGGAGGAATACGCAGTATTTT.

The sample holds a few counts of this clonotype. CDR3 region: CATSAEGPYTF. CDR3 nucleotides: TGTGCCACCAGTGCGGAGGGGCCCTACACCTTC. The chain carries TRBV24-1 and TRBJ1-2, with D tentatively TRBD1 (5 bases). CDR3 length: 11 residues. The V and J ends lost 5 bases and 10 bases respectively, with 10 bases between them. Per the germline V gene, CDR1 is KGHDR and CDR2 is SFDVKD.

This clonotype ranks as large (0.1 to 1%). The chain is built from TRBV6-2 or TRBV6-3 and TRBJ2-3; TRBD1 aligns across 7 bases. Per the germline V gene, CDR1 is MNHEY and CDR2 is SVGEGT. The CDR3 length is 16 residues. V dropped 7 bases and J dropped 4; count of bases not matched to a gene: 14. DNA of the CDR3: TGTGCCAGCACCGGATCTTGGGACAGTGGATCAGATACGCAGTATTTT. Translating gives CASTGSWDSGSDTQYF.

The chain combines TRBV5-1 with TRBJ2-5; tentatively, D is TRBD2 (6 bases). Germline CDR1 is SGHRS and CDR2 is YFSETQ. The germline V and J ends were trimmed by 5 bases and 2 bases, with 13 bases remaining between them. This CDR3 is built from 14 residues. The DNA of the CDR3 is TGCGCCAGCAGAACGTCCGGGACTCAAGAGACCCAGTACTTC. Translation gives CASRTSGTQETQYF.

The chain employs TRBV6-2 or TRBV6-3 and TRBJ1-2; no definite D call. The length of the CDR3 is 12 residues. Trimming stripped 1 base from V and 7 bases from J, with 7 bases between. Germline assignment: CDR1 MNHEY and CDR2 SVGEGT. CDR3 amino acids: CASSYFRGGYTF. The CDR3 DNA reads TGTGCCAGCAGTTACTTCCGTGGTGGCTACACCTTC.

This clonotype showed up just a few times. The chain has TRBV7-6 and TRBJ1-6, with 7 bases lining up with TRBD1. Germline V CDR1 and CDR2: SGHVS, FNYEAQ. V shed 5 bases, J shed 8 bases, and the junction held 9 bases outside the gene matches. CDR3 size: 15 residues. CDR3 loop: CASSPQGGKDSPLHF. The CDR3 coding sequence is TGTGCCAGCAGCCCCCAGGGGGGGAAGGATTCACCCCTCCACTTT.

The CDR3 spells CASSEGGQGYNEQFF. CDR3 DNA: TGTGCCAGCAGTGAAGGGGGACAGGGCTACAATGAGCAGTTCTTC. This chain links TRBV2 with TRBJ2-1, with TRBD1 matching 9 bases. From germline, CDR1 is SNHLY and CDR2 FYNNEI. V shed 1 base, J shed 3 bases, and the junction held 1 base outside the gene matches. The CDR3 is 15 amino acids.

The chain combines TRBV5-1 with TRBJ2-2, with a possible D match to TRBD1 (6 bases). The germline V gene has CDR1 SGHRS and CDR2 YFSETQ. This CDR3 spans 15 amino acids. V lost 4 bases and J 0 bases, leaving 10 bases between the germline ends. The CDR3 spells CASSPGHSNTGELFF. CDR3 DNA: TGCGCCAGCAGCCCGGGACACTCGAACACCGGGGAGCTGTTTTTT.

J is TRBJ1-2 and V is TRBV18, with D uncertain. V was pared by 3 bases and J by 7 bases, with 15 bases between. The CDR3 is 14 amino acids. CDR1 and CDR2 (germline): KGHSH, LQKENI. The CDR3: CASSPAGFRLGYTF. The CDR3 DNA follows: TGTGCCAGCTCACCGGCCGGATTTCGGCTTGGCTACACCTTC.